This T cell receptor (beta chain) derives from a study of lymphopenia after photon versus proton radiotherapy. Study results and caveats: Better survival with proton therapy was suggested as possible, not demonstrated. After lymphocyte nadir, photon-treated repertoires showed oligoclonal expansion, especially CD8+ Temra.

In this sample, this clone turned up once. What it binds is not known. This CDR3 region has 14 residues. Germline CDR1 SGHAT, CDR2 FQDESV (reference sequence). V lost 5 bases and J lost 0, with 9 bases in between. Using immunoSEQ multiplex PCR, the repertoire was profiled, and TCRdb retains in-frame clones only, with some absent. Of some 30,000 clones in the sample, approximately 89% were seen once. The material sequenced was peripheral blood, taken from a patient treated with proton-based radiotherapy. The rearrangement joins TRBV11-1 to TRBJ2-3; D is unclear. The sequence derives from an older woman with pancreatic cancer. Some clones in this sample may be carry-over from other donors' samples. Here the CDR3 reads CASSPLTSTDTQYF. DNA for the CDR3: TGTGCCAGCAGCCCATTGACTAGCACAGATACGCAGTATTTT.